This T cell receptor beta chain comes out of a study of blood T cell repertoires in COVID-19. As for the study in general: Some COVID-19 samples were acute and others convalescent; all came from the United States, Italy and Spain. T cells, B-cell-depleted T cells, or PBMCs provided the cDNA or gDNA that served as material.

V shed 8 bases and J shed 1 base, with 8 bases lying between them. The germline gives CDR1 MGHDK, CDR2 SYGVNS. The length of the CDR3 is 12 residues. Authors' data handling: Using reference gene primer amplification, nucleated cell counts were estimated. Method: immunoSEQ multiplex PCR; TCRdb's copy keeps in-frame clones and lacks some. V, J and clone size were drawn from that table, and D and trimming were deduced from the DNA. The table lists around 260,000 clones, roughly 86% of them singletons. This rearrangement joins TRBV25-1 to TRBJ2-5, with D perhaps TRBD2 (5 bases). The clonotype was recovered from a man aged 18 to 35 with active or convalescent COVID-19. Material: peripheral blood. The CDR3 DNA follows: TGTGCCAGCGGAGGCCGCCAAGAGACCCAGTACTTC. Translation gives CASGGRQETQYF.